The rows below give T cell receptor beta chains drawn from one sample of a study of cytomegalovirus exposure and HLA in healthy donors. TCRdb keeps only in-frame clones here, not all; method: immunoSEQ multiplex PCR. This sample carries tens of thousands of clones, about 53% of them seen once, and the ten largest clones take around 6.2%. Source material: PBMCs. These receptors all come from a woman between 40 and 55 years old in good health and CMV-seropositive. Each CDR3 is given with its conserved first and last residue. D genes are given only for firm matches. Some rows have no size entry. The others give once, few or many, or a class for an expanded clone.

>few|TRBJ1-6|TRBV5-1|NA
CASSLAPGRNSPLHF
TGCGCCAGCAGCTTGGCCCCAGGGCGGAATTCACCCCTCCACTTT
>NA|TRBJ1-1|TRBV2|TRBD1
CASRRDSTRGNTEAFF
TGTGCCAGCCGGCGGGACAGTACAAGGGGGAACACTGAAGCTTTCTTT
>NA|TRBJ1-2|TRBV4-1|NA
CASSQGTGPYGYTF
TGCGCCAGCAGCCAAGGTACAGGACCCTATGGCTACACCTTC
>few|TRBJ2-1|TRBV6-4|TRBD1
CASSGTGFDEQFF
TGTGCCAGCAGTGGGACAGGGTTCGATGAGCAGTTCTTC
>NA|TRBJ1-2|TRBV19|NA
CASSIGQGVGYTF
TGTGCCAGTAGTATCGGGCAAGGGGTTGGCTACACCTTC
>medium-sized|TRBJ2-7|TRBV10-3|NA
CAISESTLDGTRSYEQYF
TGTGCCATCAGTGAGTCGACCTTAGACGGGACAAGGTCCTACGAGCAGTACTTC
>medium-sized|TRBJ1-3|TRBV4-3|TRBD1
CASSQDPTGAGGNTIYF
TGCGCCAGCAGCCAAGATCCAACAGGGGCGGGTGGAAACACCATATATTTT
>few|TRBJ1-1|TRBV29-1|TRBD1
CSVMTGVGTEAFF
TGCAGCGTCATGACAGGGGTGGGCACTGAAGCTTTCTTT
>few|TRBJ1-2|TRBV18|TRBD1
CASSPQGANYGYTF
TGTGCCAGCTCACCCCAGGGGGCCAACTATGGCTACACCTTC
>NA|TRBJ2-1|TRBV7-6|TRBD2
CASSLTLPSGGDYNEQFF
TGTGCCAGCAGCTTAACGCTACCTAGCGGGGGGGACTACAATGAGCAGTTCTTC
>NA|TRBJ1-5|TRBV18|TRBD1
CASSATQGLSNQPQHF
TGTGCCAGCTCAGCTACACAGGGGCTTAGCAATCAGCCCCAGCATTTT
>NA|TRBJ1-2|TRBV5-4|TRBD1
CASETPGQGRGYTF
TGTGCCAGCGAAACACCGGGACAGGGTAGGGGCTACACCTTC
>NA|TRBJ1-6|TRBV6-5|NA
CATATGRSPLHF
TGTGCCACCGCGACAGGAAGATCACCCCTCCACTTT
>few|TRBJ2-7|TRBV14|NA
CASSLFSSYEQYF
TGTGCCAGCAGCCTATTCAGCTCCTACGAGCAGTACTTC
>few|TRBJ2-2|TRBV4-1|NA
CASSQGTSFGSIDGELFF
TGCGCCAGCAGCCAAGGCACGAGTTTTGGTAGCATAGACGGGGAGCTGTTTTTT
>once|TRBJ1-5|TRBV28|NA
CASSLRTPSSNQPQHF
TGTGCCAGCAGTTTACGGACACCTTCTAGCAATCAGCCCCAGCATTTT
>NA|TRBJ2-5|TRBV11-2|NA
CASSFLQKETQYF
TGTGCCAGCAGCTTTTTACAGAAAGAGACCCAGTACTTC
>NA|TRBJ1-6|TRBV28|NA
CASSSPLTVYNSPLHF
TGTGCCAGCAGTTCCCCCTTGACAGTTTACAATTCACCCCTCCACTTT
>NA|TRBJ1-1|TRBV20-1|NA
CSARRETEAFF
TGCAGTGCAAGGAGGGAAACTGAAGCTTTCTTT
>NA|TRBJ2-3|TRBV5-4|NA
CASSLGAGADADTQYF
TGTGCCAGCAGCTTGGGGGCGGGGGCGGATGCAGATACGCAGTATTTT
>NA|TRBJ2-7|TRBV7-3|NA
CASSLNGGYEQYF
TGTGCCAGCAGCTTAAACGGGGGTTACGAGCAGTACTTC
>NA|TRBJ2-7|TRBV14|NA
CASSQEEGKYEQYF
TGTGCCAGCAGCCAAGAGGAGGGGAAATACGAGCAGTACTTC
>NA|TRBJ2-1|TRBV7-8|TRBD1
CASSLTTWTGGSNEQFF
TGTGCCAGCAGCCTAACTACTTGGACAGGGGGGTCCAATGAGCAGTTCTTC
>NA|TRBJ2-5|TRBV5-4|TRBD2
CASSLDGGEQETQYF
TGTGCCAGTAGCTTGGACGGGGGGGAGCAAGAGACCCAGTACTTC
>NA|TRBJ1-1|TRBV6-1|TRBD1
CASSTRDRGDTEAFF
TGTGCCAGCAGTACCCGGGACAGGGGAGACACTGAAGCTTTCTTT
>NA|TRBJ1-5|TRBV6-6|NA
CASSTRGSNQPQHF
TGTGCCAGCAGTACCAGGGGAAGCAATCAGCCCCAGCATTTT
>once|TRBJ2-7|TRBV5-4|TRBD1
CASRTDRGGPYEQYF
TGTGCCAGCAGGACTGACAGGGGCGGCCCCTACGAGCAGTACTTC
>NA|TRBJ1-2|TRBV6-1|NA
CASLQGPTFYGYTF
TGTGCCTCGTTACAGGGACCCACCTTCTATGGCTACACCTTC
>once|TRBJ2-3|TRBV6-4|TRBD2
CASSPRGTSGGATDTQYF
TGTGCCAGCTCGCCCCGAGGAACTAGCGGGGGGGCCACAGATACGCAGTATTTT
>NA|TRBJ1-6|TRBV18|TRBD1
CASSPGQGSSYNSPLHF
TGTGCCAGCTCACCGGGACAGGGGAGCTCCTATAATTCACCCCTCCACTTT
>NA|TRBJ2-7|TRBV6-6|NA
CASSYPTGTTYEQYF
TGTGCCAGCAGTTACCCGACCGGGACAACCTACGAGCAGTACTTC
>NA|TRBJ2-3|TRBV5-4|TRBD2
CASSLVGGGGDTQYF
TGTGCCAGCAGCTTGGTAGGCGGGGGGGGAGATACGCAGTATTTT
>few|TRBJ2-1|TRBV6-1|TRBD2
CASNGLAGGHEQFF
TGTGCCAGCAATGGACTAGCGGGGGGGCATGAGCAGTTCTTC
>NA|TRBJ2-7|TRBV2|NA
CASSDPRSELGYEQYF
TGTGCCAGCAGTGACCCTCGTTCGGAGTTGGGTTACGAGCAGTACTTC
>NA|TRBJ2-3|TRBV7-6|NA
CASSLGSRTDTQYF
TGTGCCAGCAGCCTGGGGAGCCGTACAGATACGCAGTATTTT
>few|TRBJ2-7|TRBV7-2|NA
CASSLVIPYEQYF
TGTGCCAGCAGCTTAGTTATCCCGTACGAGCAGTACTTC
>NA|TRBJ1-6|TRBV11-2|NA
CASSQSPNSPLHF
TGTGCCAGCAGCCAATCCCCTAATTCACCCCTCCACTTT
>few|TRBJ2-5|TRBV6-1|TRBD2
CASSEAAGDQETQYF
TGTGCCAGCAGTGAGGCAGCGGGGGACCAAGAGACCCAGTACTTC
>NA|TRBJ2-7|TRBV19|TRBD2
CASRGPAGGSEQYF
TGTGCCAGTAGAGGTCCAGCGGGGGGCTCCGAGCAGTACTTC
>NA|TRBJ2-7|TRBV7-9|NA
CASSFIGQGGRNEQYF
TGTGCCAGCAGCTTCATAGGTCAGGGGGGAAGGAACGAGCAGTACTTC
>NA|TRBJ1-4|TRBV7-9|TRBD1
CASSHRGSVEKLFF
TGTGCCAGCAGCCACAGGGGATCGGTTGAAAAACTGTTTTTT
>NA|TRBJ2-7|TRBV5-4|TRBD2
CASSSGGQGASWYF
TGTGCCAGCAGCTCGGGGGGGCAGGGCGCCAGCTGGTACTTC
>NA|TRBJ1-1|TRBV6-5|NA
CASSYERQRGVAF
TGTGCCAGCAGTTACGAGAGACAGCGCGGAGTTGCCTTT
>NA|TRBJ2-3|TRBV10-3|TRBD1
CATNRGYGTDTQYF
TGTGCCACCAACAGGGGCTATGGCACAGATACGCAGTATTTT
>few|TRBJ2-6|TRBV7-2|NA
CASGRGTGANVLTF
TGTGCCAGCGGAAGAGGAACTGGGGCCAACGTCCTGACTTTC
>NA|TRBJ1-4|TRBV4-1|NA
CASSQDLTGNNEKLFF
TGCGCCAGCAGCCAAGATCTTACGGGAAATAATGAAAAACTGTTTTTT